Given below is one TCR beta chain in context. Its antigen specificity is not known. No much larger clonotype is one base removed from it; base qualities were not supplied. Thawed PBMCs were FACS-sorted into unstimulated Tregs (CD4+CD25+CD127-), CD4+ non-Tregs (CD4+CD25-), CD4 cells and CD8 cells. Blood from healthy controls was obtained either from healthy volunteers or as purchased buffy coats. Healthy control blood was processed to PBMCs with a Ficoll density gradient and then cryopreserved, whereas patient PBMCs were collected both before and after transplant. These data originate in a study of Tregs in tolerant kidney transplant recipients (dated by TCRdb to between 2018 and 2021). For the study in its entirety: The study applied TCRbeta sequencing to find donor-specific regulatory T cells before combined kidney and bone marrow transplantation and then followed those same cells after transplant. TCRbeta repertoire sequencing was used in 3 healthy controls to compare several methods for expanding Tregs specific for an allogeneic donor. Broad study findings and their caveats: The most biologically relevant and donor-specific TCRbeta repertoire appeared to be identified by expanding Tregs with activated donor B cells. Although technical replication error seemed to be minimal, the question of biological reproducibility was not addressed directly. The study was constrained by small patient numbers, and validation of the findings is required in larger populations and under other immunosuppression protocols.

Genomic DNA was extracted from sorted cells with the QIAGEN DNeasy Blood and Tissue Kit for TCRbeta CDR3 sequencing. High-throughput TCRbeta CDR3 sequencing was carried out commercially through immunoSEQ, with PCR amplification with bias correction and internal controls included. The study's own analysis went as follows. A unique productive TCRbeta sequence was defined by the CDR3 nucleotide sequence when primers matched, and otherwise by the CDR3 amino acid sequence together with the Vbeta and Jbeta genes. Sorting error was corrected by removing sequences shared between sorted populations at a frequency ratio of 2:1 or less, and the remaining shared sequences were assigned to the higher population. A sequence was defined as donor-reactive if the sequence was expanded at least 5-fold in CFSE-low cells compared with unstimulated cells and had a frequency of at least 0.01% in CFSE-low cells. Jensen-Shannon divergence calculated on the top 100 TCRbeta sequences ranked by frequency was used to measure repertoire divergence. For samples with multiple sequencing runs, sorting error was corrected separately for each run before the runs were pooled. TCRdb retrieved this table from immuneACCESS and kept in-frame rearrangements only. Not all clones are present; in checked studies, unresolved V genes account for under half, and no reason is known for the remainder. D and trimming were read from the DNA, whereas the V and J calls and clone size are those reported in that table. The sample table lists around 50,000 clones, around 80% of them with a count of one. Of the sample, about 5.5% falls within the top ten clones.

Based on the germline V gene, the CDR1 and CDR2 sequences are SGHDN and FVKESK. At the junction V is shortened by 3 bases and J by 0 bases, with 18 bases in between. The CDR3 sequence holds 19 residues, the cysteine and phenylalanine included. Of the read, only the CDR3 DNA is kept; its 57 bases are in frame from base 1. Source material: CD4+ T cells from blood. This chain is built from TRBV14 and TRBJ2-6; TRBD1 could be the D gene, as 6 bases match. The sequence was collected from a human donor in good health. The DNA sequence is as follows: TGTGCCAGCAGCCACTACCGGACAGTAGATCCCTCTGGGGCCAACGTCCTGACTTTC. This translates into CASSHYRTVDPSGANVLTF. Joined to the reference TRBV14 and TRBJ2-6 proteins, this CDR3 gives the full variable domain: EAGVTQFPSHSVIEKGQTVTLRCDPISGHDNLYWYRRVMGKEIKFLLHFVKESKQDESGMPNNRFLAERTGGTYSTLKVQPAELEDSGVYFCASSHYRTVDPSGANVLTFGAGSRLTVL.